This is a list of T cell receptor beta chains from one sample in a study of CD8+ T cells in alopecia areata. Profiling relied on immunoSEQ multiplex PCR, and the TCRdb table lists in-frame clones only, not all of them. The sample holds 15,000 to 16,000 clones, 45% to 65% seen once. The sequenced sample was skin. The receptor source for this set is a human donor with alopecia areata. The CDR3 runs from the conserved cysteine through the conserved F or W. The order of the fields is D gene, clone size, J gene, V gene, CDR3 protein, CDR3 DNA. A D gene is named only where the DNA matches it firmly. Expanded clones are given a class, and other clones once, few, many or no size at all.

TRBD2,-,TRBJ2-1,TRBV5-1,CASSLAASGAYNEQFF,TGCGCCAGCAGCTTGGCGGCTAGCGGGGCGTACAATGAGCAGTTCTTC
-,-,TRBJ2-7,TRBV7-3,CASSLHYGGSLVPVPYEQYF,TGTGCCAGCAGCTTACACTACGGGGGATCGCTAGTGCCAGTTCCCTACGAGCAGTACTTC
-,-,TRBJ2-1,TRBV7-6,CASSLYVSSYNEQFF,TGTGCCAGCAGCTTATACGTGAGCTCCTACAATGAGCAGTTCTTC
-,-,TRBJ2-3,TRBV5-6,CASSKLASTDTQYF,TGTGCCAGCAGTAAGCTAGCCAGCACAGATACGCAGTATTTT
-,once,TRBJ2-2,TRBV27,CASSVRWTGELFF,TGTGCCAGCAGTGTTCGATGGACCGGGGAGCTGTTTTTT
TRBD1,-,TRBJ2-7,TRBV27,CASSTGQGDSYEQYF,TGTGCCAGCAGTACCGGACAGGGGGACTCCTACGAGCAGTACTTC
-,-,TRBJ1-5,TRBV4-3,CASSHRWGQPQHF,TGCGCCAGCAGCCACAGATGGGGTCAGCCCCAGCATTTT
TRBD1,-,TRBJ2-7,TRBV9,CASSPGTGPYEQYF,TGTGCCAGCAGCCCAGGGACAGGACCCTACGAGCAGTACTTC
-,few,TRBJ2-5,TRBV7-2,CASSFTSVQETQYF,TGTGCCAGCAGCTTTACGTCTGTCCAAGAGACCCAGTACTTC
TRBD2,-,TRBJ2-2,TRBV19,CASSIGRTSRRGGELFF,TGTGCCAGTAGTATAGGCAGGACTAGCCGCCGAGGGGGGGAGCTGTTTTTT
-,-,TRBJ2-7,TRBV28,CASSLSGVTGQILYEQYF,TGTGCCAGCAGTTTGTCGGGGGTGACGGGACAGATCCTCTACGAGCAGTACTTC
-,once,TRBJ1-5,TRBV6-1,CASSDIIWPNQPQHF,TGTGCCAGCAGTGATATTATATGGCCCAATCAGCCCCAGCATTTT
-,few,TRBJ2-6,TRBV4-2,CASSAQSGANVLTF,TGTGCCAGCAGCGCCCAGTCTGGGGCCAACGTCCTGACTTTC
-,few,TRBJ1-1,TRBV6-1,CASQRGGNTEAFF,TGTGCCAGCCAGCGGGGCGGGAACACTGAAGCTTTCTTT
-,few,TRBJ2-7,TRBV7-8,CASSLYGSGNPYEQYF,TGTGCCAGCAGCTTATACGGGTCAGGGAACCCCTACGAGCAGTACTTC
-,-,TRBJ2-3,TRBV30,CAWSVQDTQYF,TGTGCCTGGAGTGTACAAGATACGCAGTATTTT
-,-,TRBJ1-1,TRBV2,CAISFGTNTEAFF,TGTGCCATCTCTTTCGGCACGAACACTGAAGCTTTCTTT
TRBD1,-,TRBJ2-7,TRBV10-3,CAIRGTGEGYEQYF,TGTGCCATCAGGGGGACAGGGGAGGGCTACGAGCAGTACTTC
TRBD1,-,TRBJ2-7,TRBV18,CASSPLDRGWQYF,TGTGCCAGCTCCCCCCTCGACAGGGGATGGCAGTACTTC
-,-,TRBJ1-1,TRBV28,CASSGQMNTEAFF,TGTGCCAGCAGTGGACAGATGAACACTGAAGCTTTCTTT
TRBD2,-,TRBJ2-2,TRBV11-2,CASSLWVREGTGELFF,TGTGCCAGCAGCTTGTGGGTCCGGGAGGGCACCGGGGAGCTGTTTTTT
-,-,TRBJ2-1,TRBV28,CASSSRTFDEQFF,TGTGCCAGCAGCTCACGGACTTTTGATGAGCAGTTCTTC
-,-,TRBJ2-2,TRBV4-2,CASSPPSIPNTGELFF,TGTGCCAGCAGCCCCCCCAGCATTCCTAACACCGGGGAGCTGTTTTTT
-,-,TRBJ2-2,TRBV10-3,CAISDQTTNTGELFF,TGTGCCATCAGTGACCAGACAACTAACACCGGGGAGCTGTTTTTT
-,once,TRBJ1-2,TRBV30,CAWSLGRTYGYTF,TGTGCCTGGAGTCTAGGACGGACCTATGGCTACACCTTC
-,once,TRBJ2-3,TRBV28,CASSSPRGSGTDTQYF,TGTGCCAGCAGCTCTCCGAGAGGGAGTGGCACAGATACGCAGTATTTT
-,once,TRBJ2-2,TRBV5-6,CASSLGRNTGELFF,TGTGCCAGCAGCTTGGGGCGGAACACCGGGGAGCTGTTTTTT
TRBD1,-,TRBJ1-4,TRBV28,CASSLIGTGGATNEKLFF,TGTGCCAGCAGTTTAATTGGGACAGGGGGAGCAACTAATGAAAAACTGTTTTTT
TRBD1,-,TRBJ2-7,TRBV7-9,CASSSDRGYEQYF,TGTGCCAGCAGCTCCGACAGGGGCTACGAGCAGTACTTC
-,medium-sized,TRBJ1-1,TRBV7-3,CASSLTSGGYTEAFF,TGTGCCAGCAGCTTAACGTCGGGGGGGTATACTGAAGCTTTCTTT
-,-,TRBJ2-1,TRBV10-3,CAISESPVWFVDEQFF,TGTGCCATCAGTGAGTCGCCGGTTTGGTTCGTCGATGAGCAGTTCTTC
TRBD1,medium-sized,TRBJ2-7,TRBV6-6,CASSYPGQGEYF,TGTGCCAGCAGTTACCCGGGACAGGGGGAGTACTTC
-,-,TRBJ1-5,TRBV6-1,CASSEMVRRRSNQPQHF,TGTGCCAGCAGTGAAATGGTGAGGAGGAGAAGCAATCAGCCCCAGCATTTT
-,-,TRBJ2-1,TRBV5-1,CASSLDNEQFF,TGCGCCAGCAGCCTCGACAATGAGCAGTTCTTC
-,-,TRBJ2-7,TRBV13,CASSYQGVGRYEQYF,TGTGCCAGCAGTTACCAGGGAGTTGGCCGCTACGAGCAGTACTTC
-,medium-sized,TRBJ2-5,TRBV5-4,CASSSGQQETQYF,TGTGCCAGCAGCTCCGGACAGCAAGAGACCCAGTACTTC
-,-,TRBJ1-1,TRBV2,CASSWTENTEAFF,TGTGCCAGCAGTTGGACAGAGAACACTGAAGCTTTCTTT
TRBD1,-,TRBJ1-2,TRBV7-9,CASGLDGTGSNYGYTF,TGTGCCAGCGGATTAGATGGGACAGGGTCTAACTATGGCTACACCTTC
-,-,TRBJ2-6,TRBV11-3,CASSSIKSANVLTF,TGTGCCAGCAGCTCGATTAAATCTGCCAACGTCCTGACTTTC
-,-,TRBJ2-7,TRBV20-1,CSARLVYEQYF,TGCAGTGCTAGGCTAGTCTACGAGCAGTACTTC
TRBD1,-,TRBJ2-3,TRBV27,CASSLLRTGVTDTQYF,TGTGCCAGCAGTTTATTACGGACAGGGGTCACAGATACGCAGTATTTT
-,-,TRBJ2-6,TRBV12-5,CASGFLSGANVLTF,TGTGCTAGTGGTTTCCTTTCTGGGGCCAACGTCCTGACTTTC
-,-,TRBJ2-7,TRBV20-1,CSASYRDEQYF,TGCAGTGCTAGCTACAGGGACGAGCAGTACTTC
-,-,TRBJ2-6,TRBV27,CASSPSERSGANVLTF,TGTGCCAGCAGTCCCTCCGAACGCTCTGGGGCCAACGTCCTGACTTTC
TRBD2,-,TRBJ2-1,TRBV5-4,CASSFSGSLYEQFF,TGTGCCAGCAGCTTTAGCGGGAGTCTCTATGAGCAGTTCTTC
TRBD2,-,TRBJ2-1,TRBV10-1,CAREAGTPTNEQFF,TGCGCCCGGGAGGCGGGGACCCCCACAAATGAGCAGTTCTTC
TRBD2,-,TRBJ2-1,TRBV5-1,CASSWRTSPYNEQFF,TGCGCCAGCAGCTGGAGGACTAGTCCCTACAATGAGCAGTTCTTC
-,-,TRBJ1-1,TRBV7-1,CASSLAQGYTEAFF,TGTGCCAGCAGCTTAGCTCAGGGCTACACTGAAGCTTTCTTT
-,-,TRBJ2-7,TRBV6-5,CASRETGYYEQYF,TGTGCCAGCAGGGAAACAGGTTACTACGAGCAGTACTTC